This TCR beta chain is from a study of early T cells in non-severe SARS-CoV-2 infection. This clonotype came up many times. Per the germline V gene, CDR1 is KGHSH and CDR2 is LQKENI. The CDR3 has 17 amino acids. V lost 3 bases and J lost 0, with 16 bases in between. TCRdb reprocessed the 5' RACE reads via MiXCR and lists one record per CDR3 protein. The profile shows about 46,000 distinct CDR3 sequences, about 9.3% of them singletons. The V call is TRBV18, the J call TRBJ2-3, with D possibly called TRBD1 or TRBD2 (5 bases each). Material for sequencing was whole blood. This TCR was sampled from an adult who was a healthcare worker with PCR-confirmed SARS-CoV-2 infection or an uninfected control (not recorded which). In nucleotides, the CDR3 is TGTGCCAGCTCACCGCGAGAGGGGAGATCTAGCACAGATACGCAGTATTTT. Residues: CASSPREGRSSTDTQYF.